Listed below are T cell receptor beta chains from one sample, sequenced in a study of blood T cell repertoires in COVID-19. Generated by immunoSEQ multiplex PCR, the TCRdb table keeps only in-frame clones and is missing some. The sample shows 20,000 to 25,000 clones, around nine tenths of them seen only once. Sequenced: peripheral blood. The receptors originated from a human donor in a cohort sampled during active COVID-19. The donor label of this sample is uncertain. Both conserved end residues are part of each CDR3. The D gene is left open where the match is weak.

j_call v_call d_call cdr3_aa
TRBJ2-2 TRBV7-6 TRBD2 CASSLTSGINTGELFF
TRBJ2-7 TRBV24-1 TRBD2 CATSDPPGLADYEQYF
TRBJ2-3 TRBV5-4 TRBD1 CASSPTGGADTQYF
TRBJ1-6 TRBV2 . CASSETPGALNSPLHF
TRBJ1-6 TRBV3-1/TRBV3-2 . CASSRRGNSPLHF
TRBJ1-4 TRBV29-1 TRBD1 CSAETGRSGNEKLFF
TRBJ2-1 TRBV5-1 TRBD1 CASRWGTGTYNEQFF
TRBJ2-2 TRBV5-1 TRBD1 CASSRGTGNTGELFF
TRBJ2-7 TRBV10-1 . CASTLPHSAAEQYF
TRBJ1-1 TRBV28 . CASSLSVITEAFF
TRBJ2-7 TRBV12-3/TRBV12-4 . CASGRGHEQYF
TRBJ2-7 TRBV11-3 . CASSLAHYEQYF
TRBJ1-2 TRBV14 . CASSPRGGNYGYTF
TRBJ2-3 TRBV6-5 . CASSHRDSTDTQYF
TRBJ1-2 TRBV5-1 . CASSLDPGSNYGYTF
TRBJ1-5 TRBV6-5 . CASYSPYSNQPQHF
TRBJ2-3 TRBV11-2 TRBD2 CASSAPGLGVFDTQYF
TRBJ2-7 TRBV29-1 . CSVAVPTVAREQYF
TRBJ2-2 TRBV6-1 TRBD2 CASSAFPGLAGGTGELFF
TRBJ2-3 TRBV24-1 TRBD2 CATSDLRTSGFGTDTQYF
TRBJ2-3 TRBV7-6 . CASSLAFQGGQDTQYF
TRBJ2-5 TRBV7-3 . CASSLSRTEGETQYF
TRBJ2-1 TRBV4-1 TRBD1 CASSLRQGARDEQFF
TRBJ2-5 TRBV9 . CASSSALAQETQYF
TRBJ2-7 TRBV9 TRBD2 CASNPGVGLANTYEQYF
TRBJ1-1 TRBV2 . CASSDLVRGTEAFF
TRBJ1-5 TRBV28 TRBD1 CASSSGTGGNQPQHF
TRBJ2-5 TRBV3-1/TRBV3-2 TRBD2 CASSQLLAGDKETQYF
TRBJ1-1 TRBV5-1 TRBD1 CASRPDRGRTEAFF
TRBJ2-1 TRBV11-1 TRBD1 CASSLTTGGYNEQFF
TRBJ2-5 TRBV29-1 TRBD2 CSDGLAGGATQYF
TRBJ1-4 TRBV19 TRBD1 CASSVQGATNEKLFF
TRBJ2-1 TRBV3-1/TRBV3-2 TRBD1 CASSHTGQGADEQFF
TRBJ2-2 TRBV5-4 . CASRDSTSSSTGELFF
TRBJ1-1 TRBV5-8 . CASSLFQGTEAFF